This T cell receptor (beta chain) emerged from a study of early T cells in non-severe SARS-CoV-2 infection. About the research overall: Sequencing input comprised bulk RNA from unsorted whole blood; chain pairing was not available. Overall study results and limits: Anti-spike CD8 specificities were favored by VDJdb matching, whose results missed private and CD4 specificities.

The CDR3 sequence is 14 residues long. The V gene's germline CDR1 is LGHDT and CDR2 YNNKEL (reference sequence). Trimming at V came to 5 bases and at J to 7 bases, leaving 9 bases not matched to a gene. The TCR library protocol attached unique molecular identifiers to the individual cDNA molecules. Each CDR3 protein is one row after TCRdb ran MiXCR on the 5' RACE reads. This sample carries about 60,000 distinct CDR3 sequences, just over 20% of them seen once, and the ten largest clones take 15% to 20%. As to this clonotype: Its specificity is unknown.

The rearrangement links TRBV3-1 to TRBJ1-2, with TRBD1 matching over 8 bases. The clonotype originates from an adult who was a healthcare worker with PCR-confirmed SARS-CoV-2 infection or an uninfected control (not recorded which). Sequenced material: whole blood, taken at baseline. The CDR3 coding sequence is TGTGCCAGCAGCACCATAAACAGGGGGGCTGGCTACACCTTC. This encodes CASSTINRGAGYTF.